These 4 T cell receptor beta chains originate from one sample sequenced in a study of T cells in Graves' hyperthyroidism and ophthalmopathy. Template material for amplifying TCR beta CDR3 regions consisted of RNA transcripts. First-round RT-PCR of the TCR CDR3 relied on the HTBI primer set. MiXCR, run by TCRdb on the multiplex PCR reads, gives a single entry per CDR3 protein. Of roughly 180,000 distinct CDR3 sequences listed, about 18% are singletons. Sequencing was performed on blood. Receptors were obtained from a woman in her forties or fifties with Graves' hyperthyroidism.

This clonotype was counted ten times or more. V and J are TRBV7-9 and TRBJ2-3; no definite D call. The CDR3 runs 13 residues. The germline CDR1 and CDR2 sequences are SEHNR and FQNEAQ (reference sequence). The V end was cut by 4 bases, the J end by 5 bases, with 10 bases between. In DNA form, the CDR3 reads TGTGCCAGCAGCTCCTCGGCCGGAGATACGCAGTATTTT. It encodes CASSSSAGDTQYF.

This clonotype has ten or more counts. The V call is TRBV7-9, the J call TRBJ2-7; 7 positions agree with TRBD1. Germline loops: CDR1 SEHNR, CDR2 FQNEAQ (reference sequence). This CDR3 contains 14 residues. After removal of 5 bases from V and 3 bases from J, the junction contained 7 bases not matched to a gene. CDR3 loop: CASSRTGAHYEQYF. CDR3 nucleotide sequence: TGTGCCAGCAGCCGCACAGGGGCCCACTACGAGCAGTACTTC.

This clonotype appeared many times. The chain combines TRBV6-1 with TRBJ1-5, with TRBD1 matching 7 bases. The CDR3 consists of 15 residues. With 6 bases clipped from V and 0 bases from J, the junction kept 5 bases outside the gene matches. Germline CDR1 and CDR2: MNHNS and SASEGT. CDR3 loop: CASRSGGYSNQPQHF. CDR3 DNA: TGTGCCAGCAGATCAGGGGGTTATAGCAATCAGCCCCAGCATTTT.

This clonotype turned up a few times. The chain uses TRBV27 and TRBJ1-2; the match to TRBD1 covers 8 bases. Germline V CDR1 and CDR2: MNHEY, SMNVEV (reference sequence). This CDR3 spans 13 amino acids. V was pared by 6 bases and J by 9 bases, with 9 bases of the junction left unmatched. The CDR3 loop is CASRNSGGLSYTF. The CDR3 nucleotides are TGTGCCAGCAGAAACTCAGGGGGCTTGAGCTACACCTTC.